This T cell receptor beta chain was recovered during a study of cytomegalovirus exposure and HLA in healthy donors. Generated by immunoSEQ multiplex PCR, the TCRdb table keeps only in-frame clones and is missing some. The sample records fewer than 200,000 clones, 85% being singletons. This clone was seen only a few times. This CDR3 comprises 15 residues. Germline V gives CDR1 KGHSH, CDR2 LQKENI. The V segment lost 1 base and the J segment 3 bases; nucleotides outside the gene matches: 5. The chain joins TRBV18 to TRBJ1-1, with 7 bases matching TRBD1. The source of this sequence is a man aged 18 to 29 in good health and CMV-seropositive. The sample comprised PBMCs. The CDR3 reads CASSPQGTVHTEAFF. The CDR3 DNA is TGTGCCAGCTCACCACAAGGGACAGTCCACACTGAAGCTTTCTTT.